This TCR beta chain was sequenced for a study of blood T cell repertoires in COVID-19. Overall study: Acute and convalescent COVID-19 samples came from the United States, Italy and Spain. T cells, B-cell-depleted T cells, or PBMCs supplied cDNA or gDNA.

The table lists this clone with a few counts. Authors' data handling: From reference gene primer amplification, estimates of nucleated cell counts were derived. Sequencing was performed with immunoSEQ multiplex PCR; in TCRdb, only in-frame clones are kept and a portion is missing. The DNA was the basis for D and trimming; V, J and clone size are from that table. The sample holds over 100,000 clones, around 80% seen once. The CDR3 runs 15 residues. Trimming left V 0 bases short and J 1 base short, with 9 bases between. Germline V lookup: CDR1 SGHNT, CDR2 YENEEA. What was sequenced was peripheral blood. The TCR was taken from a man in his 60s with active or convalescent COVID-19. The chain joins TRBV11-3 to TRBJ1-2; D might be TRBD1 (5 bases). CDR3 sequence (DNA): TGTGCCAGCAGCTTAGATTGGGGGGATAACTATGGCTACACCTTC. It encodes CASSLDWGDNYGYTF.